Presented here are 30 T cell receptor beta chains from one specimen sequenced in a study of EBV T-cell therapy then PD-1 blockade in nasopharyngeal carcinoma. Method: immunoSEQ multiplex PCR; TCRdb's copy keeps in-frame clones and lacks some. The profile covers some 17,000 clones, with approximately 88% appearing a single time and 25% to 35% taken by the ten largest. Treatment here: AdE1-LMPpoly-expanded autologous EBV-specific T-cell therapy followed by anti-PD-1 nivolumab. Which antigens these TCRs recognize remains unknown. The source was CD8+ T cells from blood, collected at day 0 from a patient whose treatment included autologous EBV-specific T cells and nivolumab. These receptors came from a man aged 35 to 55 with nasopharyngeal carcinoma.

The CDR3 loop reads CASSPGQKNTEAFF. In nucleotides, the CDR3 is TGTGCCAGCTCACCAGGGCAGAAGAACACTGAAGCTTTCTTT. The chain is built from TRBV18 and TRBJ1-1, with D hard to call. Trimming cost V 2 bases and J 1 base, with 8 bases left between them. Germline values: CDR1 KGHSH, CDR2 LQKENI. The length of the CDR3 is 14 residues.

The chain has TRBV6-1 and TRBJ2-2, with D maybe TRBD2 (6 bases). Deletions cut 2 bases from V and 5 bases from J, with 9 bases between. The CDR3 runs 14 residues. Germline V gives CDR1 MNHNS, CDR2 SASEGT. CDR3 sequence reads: CASSESGETGELFF. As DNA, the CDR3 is TGTGCCAGCAGTGAATCGGGGGAAACCGGGGAGCTGTTTTTT.

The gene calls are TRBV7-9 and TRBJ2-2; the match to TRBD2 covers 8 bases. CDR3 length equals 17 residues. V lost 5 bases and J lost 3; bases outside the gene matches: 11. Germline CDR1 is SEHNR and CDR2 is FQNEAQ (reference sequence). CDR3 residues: CASSPPVRGGYTGELFF. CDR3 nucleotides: TGTGCCAGCAGCCCACCAGTTCGCGGGGGGTACACCGGGGAGCTGTTTTTT. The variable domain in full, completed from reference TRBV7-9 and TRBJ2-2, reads DTGVSQNPRHKITKRGQNVTFRCDPISEHNRLYWYRQTLGQGPEFLTYFQNEAQLEKSRLLSDRFSAERPKGSFSTLEIQRTEQGDSAMYLCASSPPVRGGYTGELFFGEGSRLTVL.

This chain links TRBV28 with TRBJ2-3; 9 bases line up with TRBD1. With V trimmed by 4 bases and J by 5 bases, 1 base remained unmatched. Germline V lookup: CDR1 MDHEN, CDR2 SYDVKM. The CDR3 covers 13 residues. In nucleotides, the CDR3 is TGTGCCAGCAGTTCGACAGGGGGAGATACGCAGTATTTT. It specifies CASSSTGGDTQYF.

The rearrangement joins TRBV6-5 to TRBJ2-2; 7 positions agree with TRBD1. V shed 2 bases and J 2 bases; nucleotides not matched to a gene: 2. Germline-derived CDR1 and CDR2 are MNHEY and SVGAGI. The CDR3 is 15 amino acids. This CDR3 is CASSYGTANTGELFF. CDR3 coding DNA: TGTGCCAGCAGTTACGGGACAGCAAACACCGGGGAGCTGTTTTTT.

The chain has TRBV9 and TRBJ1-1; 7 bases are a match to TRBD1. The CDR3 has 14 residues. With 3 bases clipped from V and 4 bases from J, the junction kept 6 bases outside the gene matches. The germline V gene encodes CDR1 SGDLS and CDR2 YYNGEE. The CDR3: CASSEGDSGTEAFF. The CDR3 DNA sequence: TGTGCCAGCAGCGAGGGGGACAGTGGCACTGAAGCTTTCTTT. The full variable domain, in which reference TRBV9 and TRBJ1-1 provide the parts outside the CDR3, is DSGVTQTPKHLITATGQRVTLRCSPRSGDLSVYWYQQSLDQGLQFLIQYYNGEERAKGNILERFSAQQFPDLHSELNLSSLELGDSALYFCASSEGDSGTEAFFGQGTRLTVV.

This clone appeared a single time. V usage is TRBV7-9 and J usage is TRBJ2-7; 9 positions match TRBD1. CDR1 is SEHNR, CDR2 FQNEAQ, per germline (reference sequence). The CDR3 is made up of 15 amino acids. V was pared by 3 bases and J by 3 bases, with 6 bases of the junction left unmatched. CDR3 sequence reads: CASSFFRTGVYEQYF. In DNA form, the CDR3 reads TGTGCCAGCAGCTTTTTCCGGACAGGGGTCTACGAGCAGTACTTC.

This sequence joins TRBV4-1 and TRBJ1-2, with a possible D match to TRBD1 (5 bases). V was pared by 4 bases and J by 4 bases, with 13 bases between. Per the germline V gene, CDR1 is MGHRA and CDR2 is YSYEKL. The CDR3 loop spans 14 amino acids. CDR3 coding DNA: TGCGCCAGCAGCCCGGGGCAGCTAACCTATGGCTACACCTTC. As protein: CASSPGQLTYGYTF.

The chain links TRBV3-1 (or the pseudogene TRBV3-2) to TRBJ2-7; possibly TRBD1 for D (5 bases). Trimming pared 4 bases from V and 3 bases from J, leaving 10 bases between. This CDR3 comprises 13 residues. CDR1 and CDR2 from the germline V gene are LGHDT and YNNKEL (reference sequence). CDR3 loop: CASSLAGIYEQYF. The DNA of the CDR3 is TGTGCCAGCAGCCTTGCAGGGATCTACGAGCAGTACTTC.

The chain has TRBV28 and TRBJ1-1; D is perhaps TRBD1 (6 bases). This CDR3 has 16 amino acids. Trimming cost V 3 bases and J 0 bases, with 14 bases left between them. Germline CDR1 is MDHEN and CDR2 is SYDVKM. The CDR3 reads CASSFGGPLMNTEAFF. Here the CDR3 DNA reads TGTGCCAGCAGTTTTGGGGGGCCCTTAATGAACACTGAAGCTTTCTTT. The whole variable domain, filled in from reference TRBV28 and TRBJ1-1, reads DVKVTQSSRYLVKRTGEKVFLECVQDMDHENMFWYRQDPGLGLRLIYFSYDVKMKEKGDIPEGYSVSREKKERFSLILESASTNQTSMYLCASSFGGPLMNTEAFFGQGTRLTVV.

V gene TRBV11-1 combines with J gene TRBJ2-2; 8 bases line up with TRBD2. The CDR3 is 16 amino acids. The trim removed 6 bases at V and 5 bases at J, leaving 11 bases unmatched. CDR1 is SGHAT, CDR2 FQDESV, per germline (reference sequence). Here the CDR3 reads CASSFILGLVTGELFF. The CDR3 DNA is TGTGCCAGCAGTTTTATATTGGGACTAGTGACCGGGGAGCTGTTTTTT.

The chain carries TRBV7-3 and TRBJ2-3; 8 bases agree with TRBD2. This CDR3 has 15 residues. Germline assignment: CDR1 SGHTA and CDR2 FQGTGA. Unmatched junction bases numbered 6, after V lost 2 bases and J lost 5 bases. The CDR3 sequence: CASSLAGGGRDTQYF. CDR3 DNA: TGTGCCAGCAGCTTAGCGGGGGGCGGGAGAGATACGCAGTATTTT.

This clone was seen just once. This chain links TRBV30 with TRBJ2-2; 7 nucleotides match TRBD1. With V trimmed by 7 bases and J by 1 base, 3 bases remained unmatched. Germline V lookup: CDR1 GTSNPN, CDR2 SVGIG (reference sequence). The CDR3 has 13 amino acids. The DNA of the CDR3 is TGTGCCTTCCGGGACAGGAACACCGGGGAGCTGTTTTTT. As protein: CAFRDRNTGELFF.

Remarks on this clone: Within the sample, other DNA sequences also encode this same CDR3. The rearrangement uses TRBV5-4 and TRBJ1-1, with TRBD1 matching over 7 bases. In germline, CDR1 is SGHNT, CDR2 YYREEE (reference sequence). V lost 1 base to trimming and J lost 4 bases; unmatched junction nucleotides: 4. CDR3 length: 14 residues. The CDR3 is CASSLPDRVTEAFF. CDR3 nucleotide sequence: TGTGCCAGCAGCTTGCCAGACAGGGTCACTGAAGCTTTCTTT.

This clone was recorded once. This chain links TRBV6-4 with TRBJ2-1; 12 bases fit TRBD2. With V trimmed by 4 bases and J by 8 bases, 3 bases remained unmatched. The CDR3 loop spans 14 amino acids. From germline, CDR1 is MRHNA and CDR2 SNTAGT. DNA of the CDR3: TGTGCCAGCAGTGCTAGCGGGGGGGCCGATGAGCAGTTCTTC. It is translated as CASSASGGADEQFF.

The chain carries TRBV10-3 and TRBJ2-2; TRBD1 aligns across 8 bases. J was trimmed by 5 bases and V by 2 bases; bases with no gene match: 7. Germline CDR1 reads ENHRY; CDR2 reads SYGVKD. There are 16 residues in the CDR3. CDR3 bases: TGTGCCATCAGTGAGGCGGACAGGGTATATACCGGGGAGCTGTTTTTT. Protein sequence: CAISEADRVYTGELFF.

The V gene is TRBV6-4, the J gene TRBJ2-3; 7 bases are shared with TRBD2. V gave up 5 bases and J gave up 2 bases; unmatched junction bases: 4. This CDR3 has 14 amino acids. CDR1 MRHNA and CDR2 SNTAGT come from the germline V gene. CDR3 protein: CASSLGGDTDTQYF. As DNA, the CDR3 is TGTGCCAGCAGTTTGGGGGGGGACACAGATACGCAGTATTTT.

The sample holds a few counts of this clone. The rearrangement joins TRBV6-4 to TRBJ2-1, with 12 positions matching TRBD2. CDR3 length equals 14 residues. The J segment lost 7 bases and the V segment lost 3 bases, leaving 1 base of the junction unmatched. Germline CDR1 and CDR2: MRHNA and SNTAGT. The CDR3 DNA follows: TGTGCCAGCAGTGAGACTAGCGGGGGTAATGAGCAGTTCTTC. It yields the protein CASSETSGGNEQFF.

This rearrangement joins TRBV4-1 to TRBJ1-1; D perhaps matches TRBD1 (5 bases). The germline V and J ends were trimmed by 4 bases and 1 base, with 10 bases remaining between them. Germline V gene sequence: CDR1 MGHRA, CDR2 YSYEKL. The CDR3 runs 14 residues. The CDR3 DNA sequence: TGCGCCAGCAGCCCCGGGGGAGCGAACACTGAAGCTTTCTTT. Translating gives CASSPGGANTEAFF.

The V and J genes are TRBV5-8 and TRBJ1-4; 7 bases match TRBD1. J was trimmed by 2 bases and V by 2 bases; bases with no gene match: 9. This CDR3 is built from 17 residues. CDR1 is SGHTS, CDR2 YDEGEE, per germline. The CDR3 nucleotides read TGTGCCAGCAGCTTTCGTGGGTGGGGACAGACTAATGAAAAACTGTTTTTT. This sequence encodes CASSFRGWGQTNEKLFF.

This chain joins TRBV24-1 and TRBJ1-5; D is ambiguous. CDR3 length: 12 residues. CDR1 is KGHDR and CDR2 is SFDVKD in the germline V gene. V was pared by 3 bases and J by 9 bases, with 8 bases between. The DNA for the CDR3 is TGTGCCACCAGTGATAATGAGATGCCCCAGCATTTT. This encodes CATSDNEMPQHF.

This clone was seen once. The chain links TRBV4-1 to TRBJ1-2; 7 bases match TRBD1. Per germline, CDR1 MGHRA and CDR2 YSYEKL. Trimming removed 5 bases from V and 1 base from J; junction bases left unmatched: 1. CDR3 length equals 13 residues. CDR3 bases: TGCGCCAGCAGCGGGACAGTTAACTATGGCTACACCTTC. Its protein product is CASSGTVNYGYTF.

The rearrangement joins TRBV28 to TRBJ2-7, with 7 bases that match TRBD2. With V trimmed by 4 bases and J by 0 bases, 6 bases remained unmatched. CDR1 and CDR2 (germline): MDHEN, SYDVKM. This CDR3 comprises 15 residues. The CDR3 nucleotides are TGTGCCAGCAGTTCACGCCGGGACTACTCCTACGAGCAGTACTTC. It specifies CASSSRRDYSYEQYF.

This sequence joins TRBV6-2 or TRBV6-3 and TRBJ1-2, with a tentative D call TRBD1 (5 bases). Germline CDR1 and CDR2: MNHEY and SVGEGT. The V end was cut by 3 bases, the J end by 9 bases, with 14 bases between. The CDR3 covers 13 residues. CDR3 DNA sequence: TGTGCCAGCAGTTATCTGGGGCGTCGGAGCTACACCTTC. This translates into CASSYLGRRSYTF.

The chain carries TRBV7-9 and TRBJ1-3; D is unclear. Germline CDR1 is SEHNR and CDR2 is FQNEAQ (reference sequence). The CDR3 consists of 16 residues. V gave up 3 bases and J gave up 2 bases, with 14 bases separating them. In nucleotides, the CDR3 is TGTGCCAGCAGCTTCTCCCCCTGGAGCCCTGGAAACACCATATATTTT. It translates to CASSFSPWSPGNTIYF.

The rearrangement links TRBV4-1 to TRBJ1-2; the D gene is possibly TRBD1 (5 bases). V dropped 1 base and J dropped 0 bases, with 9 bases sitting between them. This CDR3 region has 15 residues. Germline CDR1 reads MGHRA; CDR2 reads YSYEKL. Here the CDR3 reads CASSQVGGANYGYTF. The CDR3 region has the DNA TGCGCCAGCAGCCAAGTGGGGGGAGCTAACTATGGCTACACCTTC.

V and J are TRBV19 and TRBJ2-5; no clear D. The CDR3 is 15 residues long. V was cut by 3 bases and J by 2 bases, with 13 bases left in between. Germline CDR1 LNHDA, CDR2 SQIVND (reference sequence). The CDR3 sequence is CASSISWTVQETQYF. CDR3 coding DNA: TGTGCCAGTAGTATCTCCTGGACGGTGCAAGAGACCCAGTACTTC.

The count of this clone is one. CDR3 amino acids: CASSVNPRLAGTDTQYF. The CDR3 nucleotides are TGTGCCAGCAGCGTAAACCCCAGACTAGCGGGCACAGATACGCAGTATTTT. V and J are TRBV9 and TRBJ2-3; TRBD2 matches 9 bases. Germline-derived CDR1 and CDR2 are SGDLS and YYNGEE. The ends lost 1 base at V and 1 base at J; junction bases unmatched: 7. The CDR3 consists of 17 residues. The variable domain in full, with the rest retrieved from reference TRBV9 and TRBJ2-3, is DSGVTQTPKHLITATGQRVTLRCSPRSGDLSVYWYQQSLDQGLQFLIQYYNGEERAKGNILERFSAQQFPDLHSELNLSSLELGDSALYFCASSVNPRLAGTDTQYFGPGTRLTVL.

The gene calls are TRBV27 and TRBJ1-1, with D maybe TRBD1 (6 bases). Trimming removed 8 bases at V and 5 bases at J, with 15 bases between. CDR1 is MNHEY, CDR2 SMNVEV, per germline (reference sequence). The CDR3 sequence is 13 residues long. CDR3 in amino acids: CASSLGARTEAFF. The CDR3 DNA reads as TGTGCCAGCTCCTTGGGGGCCCGGACTGAAGCTTTCTTT.

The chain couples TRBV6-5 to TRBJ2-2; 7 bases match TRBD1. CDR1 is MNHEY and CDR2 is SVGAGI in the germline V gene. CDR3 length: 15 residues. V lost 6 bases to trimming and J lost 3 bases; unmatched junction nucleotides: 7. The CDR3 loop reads CASRGGDSDTGELFF. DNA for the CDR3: TGTGCCAGCAGGGGTGGGGACAGCGACACCGGGGAGCTGTTTTTT.